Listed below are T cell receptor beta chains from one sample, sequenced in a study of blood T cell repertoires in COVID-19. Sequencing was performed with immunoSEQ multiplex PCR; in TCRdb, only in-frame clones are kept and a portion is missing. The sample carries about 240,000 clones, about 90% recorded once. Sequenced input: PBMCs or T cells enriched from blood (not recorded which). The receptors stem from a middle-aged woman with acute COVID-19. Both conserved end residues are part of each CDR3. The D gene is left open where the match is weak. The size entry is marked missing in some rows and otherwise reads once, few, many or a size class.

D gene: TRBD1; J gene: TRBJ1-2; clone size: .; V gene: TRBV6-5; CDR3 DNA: TGTGCCAGCAGCTGGACAGGGTCTGGGTATGGCTACACCTTC; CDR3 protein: CASSWTGSGYGYTF
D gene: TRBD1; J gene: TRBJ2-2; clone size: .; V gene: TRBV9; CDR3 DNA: TGTGCCAGCAGCGTGACAGGGACCGGGGAGCTGTTTTTT; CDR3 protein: CASSVTGTGELFF
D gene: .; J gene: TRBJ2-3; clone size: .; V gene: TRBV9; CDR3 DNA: TGTGCCAGCAGCGTGGGCGGGGGACAATCTCCCGCAGATACGCAGTATTTT; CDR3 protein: CASSVGGGQSPADTQYF
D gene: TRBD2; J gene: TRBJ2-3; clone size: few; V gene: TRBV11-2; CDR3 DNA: TGTGCCAGCAGCCAAGCGGGAGAAGGGACAGATACGCAGTATTTT; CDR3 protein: CASSQAGEGTDTQYF
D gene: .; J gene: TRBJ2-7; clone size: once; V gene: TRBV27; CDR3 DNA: TGTGCCAGCAGGCCCCGGGGGGCGTCCTACGAGCAGTACTTC; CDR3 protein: CASRPRGASYEQYF
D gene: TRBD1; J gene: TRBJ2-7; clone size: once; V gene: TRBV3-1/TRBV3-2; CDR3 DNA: TGTGCCAGCAGCCAAGGACAGGGGGCGCCTGCCGAGCAGTACTTC; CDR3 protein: CASSQGQGAPAEQYF
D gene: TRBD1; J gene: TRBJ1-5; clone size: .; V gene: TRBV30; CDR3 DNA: TGTGCCTGGAGGGAGCGGGACAGGGGGTTTCAGCCCCAGCATTTT; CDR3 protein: CAWRERDRGFQPQHF
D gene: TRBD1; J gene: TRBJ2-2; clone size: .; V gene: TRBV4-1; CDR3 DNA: TGCGCCAGCAGCCAAGGCCCCTCCGGGACAGGGCTCACCGGGGAGCTGTTTTTT; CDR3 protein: CASSQGPSGTGLTGELFF
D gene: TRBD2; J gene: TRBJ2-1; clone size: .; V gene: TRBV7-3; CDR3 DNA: TGTGCCAGCAGCTTAATGACTAGCGCGTACAATGAGCAGTTCTTC; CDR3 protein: CASSLMTSAYNEQFF
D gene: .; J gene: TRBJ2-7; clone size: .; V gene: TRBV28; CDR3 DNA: TGTGCCAGCAGTTCCCGTTACGAGCAGTACTTC; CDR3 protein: CASSSRYEQYF
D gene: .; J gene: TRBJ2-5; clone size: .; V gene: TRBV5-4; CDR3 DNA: TGTGCCAGCAGCTTGGACCGGCAAGAGACCCAGTACTTC; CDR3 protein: CASSLDRQETQYF
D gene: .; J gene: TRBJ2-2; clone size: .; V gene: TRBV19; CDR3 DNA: TGTGCCAGTAGCCAATCCGCGCAGCTGTTTTTT; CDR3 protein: CASSQSAQLFF
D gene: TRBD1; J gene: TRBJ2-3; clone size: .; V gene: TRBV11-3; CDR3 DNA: TGTGCCAGCAGCTCCCGGAGACAGGGTGGGGCAGATACGCAGTATTTT; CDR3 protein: CASSSRRQGGADTQYF
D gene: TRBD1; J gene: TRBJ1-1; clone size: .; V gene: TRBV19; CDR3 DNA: TGTGCCAGTAGTATACAGGGACAGGGTTGGGAGAACACTGAAGCTTTCTTT; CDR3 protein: CASSIQGQGWENTEAFF
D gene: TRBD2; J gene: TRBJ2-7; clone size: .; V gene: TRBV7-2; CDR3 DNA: TGTGCCAGCAGCTTGGGGAGGGATTCCTACGAGCAGTACTTC; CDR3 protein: CASSLGRDSYEQYF
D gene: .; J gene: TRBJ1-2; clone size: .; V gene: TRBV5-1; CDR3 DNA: TGCGCCAGCAGCTTGTGGCAGGACTATGGCTACACCTTC; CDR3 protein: CASSLWQDYGYTF
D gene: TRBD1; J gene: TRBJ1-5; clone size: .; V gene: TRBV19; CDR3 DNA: TGTGCCAGTAGGTCACAGGGGGCTAGCAATCAGCCCCAGCATTTT; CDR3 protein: CASRSQGASNQPQHF
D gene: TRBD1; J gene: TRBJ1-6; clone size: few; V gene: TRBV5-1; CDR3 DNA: TGCGCCAGCAGCTTGGCAGGGACAGATAATTCACCCCTCCACTTT; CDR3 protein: CASSLAGTDNSPLHF
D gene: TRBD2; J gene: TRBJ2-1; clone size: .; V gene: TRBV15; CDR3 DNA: TGTGCCACCAGCAGTTCATTTTCGTGGACTAGCGTCAATGAGCAGTTCTTC; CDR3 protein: CATSSSFSWTSVNEQFF
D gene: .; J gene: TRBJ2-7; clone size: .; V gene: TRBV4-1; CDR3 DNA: TGCGCCAGCAGCCAAGTCCTAGCTGAGGCCTACGAGCAGTACTTC; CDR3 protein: CASSQVLAEAYEQYF
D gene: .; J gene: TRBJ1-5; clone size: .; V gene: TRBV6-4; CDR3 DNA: TGTGCCAGCTATGGAAGGGAATCGGGACAGCCCCAGCATTTT; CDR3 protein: CASYGRESGQPQHF
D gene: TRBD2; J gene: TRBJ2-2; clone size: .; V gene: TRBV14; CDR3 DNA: TGTGCCAGCAGCCCTAGGGGAGGGAGCACCGGGGAGCTGTTTTTT; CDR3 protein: CASSPRGGSTGELFF
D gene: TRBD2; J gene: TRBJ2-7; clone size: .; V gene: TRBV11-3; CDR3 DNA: TGTGCCAGCAGCTTAGGGACTAGCGGGAGTGGCGAGCAGTACTTC; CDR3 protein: CASSLGTSGSGEQYF
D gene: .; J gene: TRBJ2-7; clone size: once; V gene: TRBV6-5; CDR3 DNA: TGTGCCAGCAGTTACTCGGGGGCAGGTTATTACGAGCAGTACTTC; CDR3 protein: CASSYSGAGYYEQYF
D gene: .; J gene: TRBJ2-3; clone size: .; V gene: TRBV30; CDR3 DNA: TGTGCCTGGAGTGCAGGGCCTAGCACAGATACGCAGTATTTT; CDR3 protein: CAWSAGPSTDTQYF
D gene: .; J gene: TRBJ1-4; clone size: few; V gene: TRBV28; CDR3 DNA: TGTGCCAGCAGTCCCCACGGGAGGAGCGGTAATGAAAAACTGTTTTTT; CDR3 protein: CASSPHGRSGNEKLFF
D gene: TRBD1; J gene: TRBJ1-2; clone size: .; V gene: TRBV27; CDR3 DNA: TGTGCCAGCAGTTTAAAGGGACAGGGTGGCTATGGCTACACCTTC; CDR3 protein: CASSLKGQGGYGYTF
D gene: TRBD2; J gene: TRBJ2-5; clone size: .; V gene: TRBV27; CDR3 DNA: TGTGCCAGCAGTTCCCGTCGGGCTAGCGGGAGAGAGACCCAGTACTTC; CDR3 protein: CASSSRRASGRETQYF
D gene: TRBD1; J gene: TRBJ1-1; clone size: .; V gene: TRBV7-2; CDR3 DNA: TGTGCCAGCAGCACTCCGGGACAGGGCAACACTGAAGCTTTCTTT; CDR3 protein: CASSTPGQGNTEAFF
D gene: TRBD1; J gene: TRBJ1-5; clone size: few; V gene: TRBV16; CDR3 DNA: TGTGCCAGCAGCCAAGTCCCGGGACAGGGGGGTGATCAGCCCCAGCATTTT; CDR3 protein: CASSQVPGQGGDQPQHF
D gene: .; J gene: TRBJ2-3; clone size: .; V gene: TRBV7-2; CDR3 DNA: TGTGCCAGCAGCCGGGGGGCCGTACCAGATACGCAGTATTTT; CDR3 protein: CASSRGAVPDTQYF
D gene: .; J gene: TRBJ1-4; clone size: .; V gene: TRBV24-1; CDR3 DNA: TGTGCCACCAGGTCAGCAACTAATGAAAAACTGTTTTTT; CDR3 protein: CATRSATNEKLFF
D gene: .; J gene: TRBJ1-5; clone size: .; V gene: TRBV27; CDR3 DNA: TGTGCCAGCAGGGGAGGGGTCTTTCAGCCCCAGCATTTT; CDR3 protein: CASRGGVFQPQHF
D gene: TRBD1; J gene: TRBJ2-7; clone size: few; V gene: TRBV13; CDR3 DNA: TGTGCCAGCAGCCCGGACAGGGAAAAGAGGGAGCAGTACTTC; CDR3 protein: CASSPDREKREQYF
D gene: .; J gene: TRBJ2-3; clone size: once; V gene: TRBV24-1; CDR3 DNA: TGTGCCACCAGTGATTTAATCGGGGGTACAGATACGCAGTATTTT; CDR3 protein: CATSDLIGGTDTQYF
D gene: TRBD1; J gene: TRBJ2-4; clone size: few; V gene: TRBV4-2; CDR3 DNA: TGTGCCAGCAGCCAAGGGGCGGACAGGGTAGGAAACATTCAGTACTTC; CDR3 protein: CASSQGADRVGNIQYF
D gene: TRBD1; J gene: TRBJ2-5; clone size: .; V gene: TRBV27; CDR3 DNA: TGTGCCAGCAGTTCGACAGGGGCTGAGACCCAGTACTTC; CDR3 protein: CASSSTGAETQYF
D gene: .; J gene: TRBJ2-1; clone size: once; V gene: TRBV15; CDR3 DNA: TGTGCCACCAGCGACCGGGTACAGGGCCATGAGCAGTTCTTC; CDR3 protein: CATSDRVQGHEQFF
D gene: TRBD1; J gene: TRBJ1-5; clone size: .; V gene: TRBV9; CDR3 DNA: TGTGCCAGCAGCTCGGGGACAGGGACTCAGCCCCAGCATTTT; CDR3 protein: CASSSGTGTQPQHF
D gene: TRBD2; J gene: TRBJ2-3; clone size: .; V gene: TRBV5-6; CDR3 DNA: TGTGCCAGCAGCTCGACCGGGACTAGCGGGCGGGCAGATACGCAGTATTTT; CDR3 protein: CASSSTGTSGRADTQYF
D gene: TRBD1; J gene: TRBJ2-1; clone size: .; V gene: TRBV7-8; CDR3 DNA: TGTGCCAGCAGCCCCCTGGGTAGGGGGCTTGGTGAGCAGTTCTTC; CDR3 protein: CASSPLGRGLGEQFF
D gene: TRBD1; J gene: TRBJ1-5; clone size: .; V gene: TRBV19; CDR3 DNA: TGTGCCAGTAGTTCTGACAGGGGTGGAGGCAATCAGCCCCAGCATTTT; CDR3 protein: CASSSDRGGGNQPQHF
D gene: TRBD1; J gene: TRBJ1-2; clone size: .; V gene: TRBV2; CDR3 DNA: TGTGCCAGCAGCGGGACAGGGGGATCTAACTATGGCTACACCTTC; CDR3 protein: CASSGTGGSNYGYTF
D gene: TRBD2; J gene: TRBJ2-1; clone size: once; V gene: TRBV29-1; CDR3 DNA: TGCAGCGTTGAAAAGCGGGGGAGCTCCTACAATGAGCAGTTCTTC; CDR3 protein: CSVEKRGSSYNEQFF
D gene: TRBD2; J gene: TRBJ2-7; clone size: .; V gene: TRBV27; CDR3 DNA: TGTGCCAGCAGGGGACTAGCGGGAGGGCCCCCCTACGAGCAGTACTTC; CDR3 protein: CASRGLAGGPPYEQYF
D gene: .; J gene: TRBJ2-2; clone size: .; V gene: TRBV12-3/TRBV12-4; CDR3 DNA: TGTGCCAGCATTACATCGGGGACCGGGGAGCTGTTTTTT; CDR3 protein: CASITSGTGELFF
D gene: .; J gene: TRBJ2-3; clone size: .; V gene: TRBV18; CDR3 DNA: TGTGCCAGCTCAAAACAGCCCCTTGGTTCTATGGATACGCAGTATTTT; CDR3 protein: CASSKQPLGSMDTQYF
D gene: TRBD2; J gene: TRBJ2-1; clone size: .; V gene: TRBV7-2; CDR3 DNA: TGTGCCAGCAGCTTTGTAGCGGGAGGAAGAAATGAGCAGTTCTTC; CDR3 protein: CASSFVAGGRNEQFF
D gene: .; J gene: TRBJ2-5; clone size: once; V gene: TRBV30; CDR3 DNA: TGTGCCTGTGAGCCACAGGGCCAAGAGACCCAGTACTTC; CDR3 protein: CACEPQGQETQYF
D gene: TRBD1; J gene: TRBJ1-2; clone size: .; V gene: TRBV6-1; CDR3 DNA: TGTGCCAGCAGTGAACAGTTGGGGACAGGATATTATGGCTACACCTTC; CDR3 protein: CASSEQLGTGYYGYTF
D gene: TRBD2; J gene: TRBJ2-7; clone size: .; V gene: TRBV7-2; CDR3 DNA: TGTGCCAGCAGGTCAAGCGGGGCTGCCTACGAGCAGTACTTC; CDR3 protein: CASRSSGAAYEQYF
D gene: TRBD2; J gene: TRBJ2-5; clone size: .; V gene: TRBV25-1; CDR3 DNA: TGTGCCAGCAGCCGCCCTAGACTAGCGGGAGTCACGGAGACCCAGTACTTC; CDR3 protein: CASSRPRLAGVTETQYF
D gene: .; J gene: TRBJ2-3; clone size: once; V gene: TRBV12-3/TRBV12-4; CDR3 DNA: TGTGCCAGCACCGGCACAGAGACAGATACGCAGTATTTT; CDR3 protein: CASTGTETDTQYF
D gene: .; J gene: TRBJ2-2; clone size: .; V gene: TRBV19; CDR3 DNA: TGTGCCAGTAGTAACACAAACACCGGGGAGCTGTTTTTT; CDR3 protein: CASSNTNTGELFF
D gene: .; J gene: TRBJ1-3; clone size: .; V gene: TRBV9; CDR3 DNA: TGTGCCAGCAGTTATCAGGATAACTCTGGAAACACCATATATTTT; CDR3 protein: CASSYQDNSGNTIYF
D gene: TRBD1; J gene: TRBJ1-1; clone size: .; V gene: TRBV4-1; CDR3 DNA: TGCGCCAGCAGCCAGCAACCTAAGACAGGGATCACTGAAGCTTTCTTT; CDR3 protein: CASSQQPKTGITEAFF
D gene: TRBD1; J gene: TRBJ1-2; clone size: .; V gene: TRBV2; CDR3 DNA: TGTGCCAGCACGGGGGGACAGGCACCCTTCTATGGCTACACCTTC; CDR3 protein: CASTGGQAPFYGYTF
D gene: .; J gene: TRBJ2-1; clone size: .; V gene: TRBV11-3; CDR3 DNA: TGTGCCAGCAGCTCTCTAAGGGGGAGGGATCGTTTGGGTGAGCAGTTCTTC; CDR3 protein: CASSSLRGRDRLGEQFF
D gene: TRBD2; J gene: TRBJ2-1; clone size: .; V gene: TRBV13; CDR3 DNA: TGTGCCAGCAGCGCCGGACTAGCGGGTGGGTACAATGAGCAGTTCTTC; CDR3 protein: CASSAGLAGGYNEQFF